This entry lists 25 T cell receptor beta chains sequenced from one sample in a study of identical twins. From the 5' RACE reads, TCRdb called clonotypes with MiXCR, one entry per CDR3 protein. This sample has 430,000 or so distinct CDR3 sequences; approximately 24% occur once, and the top ten carry around 3%. The data also belong to a second study, concerning T cells expressing NK-cell markers.

Sequencing input: CD4+ T cells sorted from blood. The receptors here all came from a woman between 18 and 29 years old in good health.

This clonotype has more than one count but fewer than ten. The genes are TRBV20-1 and TRBJ2-1; 11 nucleotides agree with TRBD2. J lost 6 bases, V lost 4 bases, and 5 bases had no gene match. In germline, CDR1 is DFQATT, CDR2 SNEGSKA (reference sequence). CDR3 size: 14 residues. CDR3 nucleotide sequence: TGCAGTGCTATCCGGACTAGCGGGCGCAATGAGCAGTTCTTC. Its translation: CSAIRTSGRNEQFF.

This chain links TRBV4-2 with TRBJ2-7; 10 nucleotides match TRBD2. Per germline, CDR1 LGHNA and CDR2 YNFKEQ. The junction had 4 bases not matched to a gene; V was cut back by 0 bases and J by 2 bases. CDR3 length equals 16 residues. In DNA form, the CDR3 reads TGTGCCAGCAGCCAAGAAGTGAGCGGGGGGGCCTACGAGCAGTACTTC. It is translated as CASSQEVSGGAYEQYF.

The CDR3 reads CASSPAGPRDTQYF. The CDR3 bases are TGTGCCAGCAGCCCGGCCGGGCCGAGGGATACGCAGTATTTT. This rearrangement joins TRBV6-1 to TRBJ2-3; D uncertain. V was cut by 6 bases and J by 6 bases, with 16 bases left in between. Germline loops: CDR1 MNHNS, CDR2 SASEGT. CDR3 length equals 14 residues.

V and J are TRBV3-1 and TRBJ1-6; no definite D call. The germline V gene has CDR1 LGHDT and CDR2 YNNKEL (reference sequence). The CDR3 has 14 amino acids. V dropped 8 bases and J dropped 6 bases, with 14 bases sitting between them. This chain's CDR3 is CASSMVRGNSPLHF. The CDR3 DNA follows: TGTGCCAGCTCGATGGTACGAGGTAATTCACCCCTCCACTTT.

V usage is TRBV7-2 and J usage is TRBJ2-1, with 10 positions matching TRBD2. This CDR3 comprises 15 residues. CDR1 is SGHTA, CDR2 FQGNSA, per germline. Trimming took 5 bases from V and 5 from J; bases not matched to a gene: 6. The CDR3 here is CASSPRTSGHNEQFF. The CDR3 nucleotides are TGTGCCAGCAGCCCCCGGACTAGCGGACACAATGAGCAGTTCTTC.

The CDR3 spells CASTLTSKSYEQYF. CDR3 nucleotide sequence: TGCGCCAGCACCTTGACTAGTAAGTCCTACGAGCAGTACTTC. V and J are TRBV10-2 and TRBJ2-7; a possible D gene is TRBD2 (6 bases). CDR3 size: 14 residues. Deletions cut 7 bases from V and 1 base from J, with 14 bases between. Germline lookup yields CDR1 WSHSY and CDR2 SAAADI.

The chain has TRBV29-1 and TRBJ2-5; D might be TRBD1 (6 bases). This CDR3 has 11 amino acids. V was clipped by 7 bases and J by 13 bases, with 19 bases between them. The germline V gene encodes CDR1 SQVTM and CDR2 ANQGSEA. CDR3 loop: CSAHFGGRVYF. The CDR3 DNA is TGCAGCGCTCATTTTGGGGGCAGGGTGTACTTC.

A few counts support this clonotype. The chain is built from TRBV10-3 and TRBJ2-3; D is perhaps TRBD2 (7 bases). CDR3 length: 15 amino acids. Germline values: CDR1 ENHRY, CDR2 SYGVKD. Trimming took off 2 bases at V and 2 bases at J, with 11 bases between the two ends. CDR3 protein: CAISEVRGPTDTQYF. The CDR3 nucleotides are TGTGCCATCAGTGAGGTGCGGGGGCCCACAGATACGCAGTATTTT.

The chain links TRBV30 to TRBJ2-7; TRBD1 might be the D (5 bases). This CDR3 is 12 amino acids long. Germline loops: CDR1 GTSNPN, CDR2 SVGIG (reference sequence). Trimming shortened V by 1 base and J by 7 bases, and 11 bases separated the two germline ends. The CDR3 protein is CAWSGGGLEQYF. In nucleotides, the CDR3 is TGTGCCTGGAGTGGGGGCGGCCTGGAGCAGTACTTC.

This chain joins TRBV6-2 or TRBV6-3 and TRBJ1-5, with a possible D match to TRBD1 (6 bases). This CDR3 region has 16 residues. The V gene lost 5 bases and the J gene lost 0 bases, with 14 bases spanning the gap. The germline V gene encodes CDR1 MNHEY and CDR2 SVGEGT. CDR3 bases: TGTGCCAGCAGTGCACTTCGGACAGCTAGCAATCAGCCCCAGCATTTT. Translated, it gives CASSALRTASNQPQHF.

There are a few counts of this clonotype. The chain recombines TRBV12-3 or TRBV12-4 with TRBJ1-4, with D unclear. The V end lost 6 bases, the J end lost 5 bases, and 10 bases lay between the germline ends. The CDR3 loop spans 13 amino acids. CDR3 nucleotides: TGTGCCAGCAGCTTGCCACCAAATGAAAAACTGTTTTTT. This sequence encodes CASSLPPNEKLFF.

The chain has TRBV7-2 and TRBJ1-4, with TRBD1 matching 7 bases. This CDR3 has 15 amino acids. V lost 4 bases to trimming and J lost 3 bases; unmatched junction nucleotides: 5. Germline V gene data show CDR1 as SGHTA and CDR2 as FQGNSA. Written as DNA, the CDR3 is TGTGCCAGCAGCTCGGAGGGACAGCCTAATGAAAAACTGTTTTTT. Translating gives CASSSEGQPNEKLFF.

This clonotype has ten or more counts. V is TRBV7-9 and J is TRBJ1-1, with TRBD1 matching over 10 bases. Germline-derived CDR1 and CDR2 are SEHNR and FQNEAQ (reference sequence). V was clipped by 7 bases and J by 5 bases; unmatched bases: 4. The CDR3 consists of 13 residues. CDR3 residues: CASIGQGVTEAFF. As DNA, the CDR3 is TGTGCCAGCATCGGACAGGGGGTAACTGAAGCTTTCTTT. Filled out from reference TRBV7-9 and TRBJ1-1, the complete variable domain reads DTGVSQNPRHKITKRGQNVTFRCDPISEHNRLYWYRQTLGQGPEFLTYFQNEAQLEKSRLLSDRFSAERPKGSFSTLEIQRTEQGDSAMYLCASIGQGVTEAFFGQGTRLTVV.

This clonotype was recorded a few times. The chain links TRBV18 to TRBJ1-2, with 8 nucleotides matching TRBD1. Germline V gene sequence: CDR1 KGHSH, CDR2 LQKENI. V shed 2 bases and J 7 bases; nucleotides not matched to a gene: 6. The CDR3 loop spans 14 amino acids. DNA of the CDR3: TGTGCCAGCTCACCAGCCAGGACAGGGTTTGGCTACACCTTC. Protein sequence: CASSPARTGFGYTF.

This clonotype occurred a few times. Here the CDR3 reads CASSQGLKNGAPEAFF. In DNA, the CDR3 is TGCGCCAGCAGCCAAGGTCTGAAGAACGGTGCCCCTGAAGCTTTCTTT. The J gene is TRBJ1-1, the V gene TRBV4-3; D call uncertain. The CDR3 totals 16 residues. V dropped 1 base and J dropped 6 bases, with 18 bases sitting between them. Germline lookup yields CDR1 LGHNA and CDR2 YSLEER.

This clonotype occurred a few times. The chain carries TRBV12-3 or TRBV12-4 and TRBJ2-1; D is unresolved. The CDR3 totals 13 residues. The V end lost 6 bases, the J end lost 8 bases, and 14 bases lay between the germline ends. The CDR3 coding sequence is TGTGCCAGCAGCCCCAGTCTCTTCGATGAGCAGTTCTTC. The encoded protein is CASSPSLFDEQFF.

Many counts were recorded for this clonotype. V is TRBV6-5 and J is TRBJ1-3; no clear D. In germline, CDR1 is MNHEY, CDR2 SVGAGI. V gave up 0 bases and J gave up 4 bases, with 10 bases separating them. The CDR3 runs 15 residues. The CDR3 nucleotides are TGTGCCAGCAGTTACTCAGAAGGAGAAGGAAACACCATATATTTT. This codes for CASSYSEGEGNTIYF.

This clonotype appeared a few times. This chain connects TRBV20-1 to TRBJ1-2; 8 bases align to TRBD1. This CDR3 has 12 residues. Germline V lookup: CDR1 DFQATT, CDR2 SNEGSKA (reference sequence). The CDR3 nucleotides are TGCAGATCAGGGGGCGAGGGGTATGGCTACACCTTC. Amino acid sequence: CRSGGEGYGYTF.

The genes are TRBV5-1 and TRBJ2-7; the D is unclear. The CDR3 has 14 amino acids. V was trimmed by 5 bases and J by 1 base, leaving 13 bases between them. Per germline, CDR1 SGHRS and CDR2 YFSETQ. The CDR3 region has the DNA TGCGCCAGCAGGTCTTTGGCAGCTTCCTACGAGCAGTACTTC. Translation gives CASRSLAASYEQYF.

The J gene is TRBJ2-1, the V gene TRBV5-4; no firm D call. CDR1 is SGHNT and CDR2 is YYREEE in the germline V gene (reference sequence). CDR3 length: 11 residues. Trimming removed 3 bases from V and 14 bases from J, with 12 bases in between. This chain's CDR3 is CASSYSGSEFF. The CDR3 coding sequence is TGTGCCAGCAGCTATAGTGGTTCGGAGTTCTTC.

The chain uses TRBV5-1 and TRBJ2-7; 7 bases fit TRBD1. CDR1 and CDR2 from the germline V gene are SGHRS and YFSETQ. The junction had 5 bases not matched to a gene; V was cut back by 0 bases and J by 2 bases. The CDR3 covers 15 residues. DNA of the CDR3: TGCGCCAGCAGCTTGGCACAGGGGCCAGCCTACGAGCAGTACTTC. Protein: CASSLAQGPAYEQYF.

The gene calls are TRBV7-2 and TRBJ1-2; D is possibly TRBD1 (6 bases). Trimming took off 5 bases at V and 4 bases at J, with 17 bases between the two ends. Germline V lookup: CDR1 SGHTA, CDR2 FQGNSA. The length of the CDR3 is 15 residues. CDR3 nucleotide sequence: TGTGCCAGCAGCCCAGACGGGGGCGCTTTCTATGGCTACACCTTC. Its protein is CASSPDGGAFYGYTF.

This clonotype was recorded a few times. Mismatch with germline at one junction end may stem from a read error. The chain carries TRBV10-2 and TRBJ2-1, with TRBD2 matching 12 bases. There are 13 residues in the CDR3. The germline gives CDR1 WSHSY, CDR2 SAAADI. CDR3 bases: TGCGCCTGCAGACTAGCGGGGGTTTGGGAGCAGTTCTTC. It is translated as CACRLAGVWEQFF.

The rearrangement links TRBV6-4 to TRBJ2-1, with a weak D call TRBD2 (5 bases). Germline loops: CDR1 MRHNA, CDR2 SNTAGT. V was shortened by 4 bases and J by 9 bases, with 13 bases between the two germline ends. The CDR3 covers 13 residues. CDR3 nucleotide sequence: TGTGCCAGCAGTGGAGAACTAGGAACTGAGCAGTTCTTC. Its protein product is CASSGELGTEQFF.

CDR3 in amino acids: CASSKREGFTNEQFF. The CDR3 DNA sequence: TGTGCCAGCTCCAAGCGGGAGGGCTTTACGAATGAGCAGTTCTTC. The V gene is TRBV7-8, the J gene TRBJ2-1; 10 bases line up with TRBD2. Germline V lookup: CDR1 SGHVS, CDR2 FQNEAQ. With 8 bases clipped from V and 7 bases from J, the junction kept 11 bases outside the gene matches. The CDR3 is made up of 15 amino acids. The whole variable domain, filled in from reference TRBV7-8 and TRBJ2-1, reads GAGVSQSPRYKVAKRGQDVALRCDPISGHVSLFWYQQALGQGPEFLTYFQNEAQLDKSGLPSDRFFAERPEGSVSTLKIQRTQQEDSAVYLCASSKREGFTNEQFFGPGTRLTVL.